These 27 T cell receptor beta chains came from one sample sequenced in a study of neurological immune-mediated disorders. In TCRdb, the 5' RACE reads were re-called with MiXCR into one record per CDR3 protein. This table has around 41,000 distinct CDR3 sequences, roughly 15% appearing once. Material: CD4+ T cells from blood. Receptor source: a woman in her sixties or seventies with HTLV-1-associated myelopathy (HAM/TSP).

This clonotype was found many times. The chain links TRBV6-5 to TRBJ2-1; 8 positions agree with TRBD1. The CDR3 length is 13 residues. From germline, CDR1 is MNHEY and CDR2 SVGAGI. V lost 4 bases, J lost 8 bases, and 4 bases stayed unmatched. CDR3 sequence: CASSLRTGHEQFF. The CDR3 DNA follows: TGTGCCAGCAGTTTACGGACAGGGCATGAGCAGTTCTTC.

This clonotype came up many times. The chain joins TRBV5-1 to TRBJ2-6; D unclear. Per germline, CDR1 SGHRS and CDR2 YFSETQ. Trimming took 4 bases from V and 0 from J, leaving 5 bases between them. This CDR3 has 14 amino acids. The CDR3 bases are TGCGCCAGCAGCGCATCCTCTGGGGCCAACGTCCTGACTTTC. Translation gives CASSASSGANVLTF.

Comment on this clonotype: A read error may produce the germline difference seen at one junction end. The rearrangement uses TRBV27 and TRBJ2-7, with 8 nucleotides matching TRBD1. This CDR3 is built from 15 residues. The germline CDR1 and CDR2 sequences are MNHEY and SMNVEV (reference sequence). The DNA of the CDR3 is TGTGCCAACAGTTTTAGGCCGGACAGGGACTACGAGCAGTACTTC. This translates into CANSFRPDRDYEQYF.

This clonotype has a count of ten or more. The V gene is TRBV5-1, the J gene TRBJ2-7, with 7 bases matching TRBD1. Trimming removed 4 bases from V and 11 bases from J; junction bases left unmatched: 6. Germline loops: CDR1 SGHRS, CDR2 YFSETQ. The CDR3 is made up of 11 amino acids. This CDR3 is CASSRGQEKYF. DNA of the CDR3: TGCGCCAGCAGCCGCGGACAGGAGAAGTACTTC.

The J gene is TRBJ2-3, the V gene TRBV30; TRBD1 matches 9 bases. V gave up 3 bases and J gave up 10 bases; unmatched junction bases: 2. Germline assignment: CDR1 GTSNPN and CDR2 SVGIG (reference sequence). This CDR3 spans 11 amino acids. In nucleotides, the CDR3 is TGTGCCTGGAGGGGACAGGGCCCGCAGTATTTT. Amino acids: CAWRGQGPQYF.

This clonotype was picked up many times. V is TRBV9 and J is TRBJ1-3; 7 nucleotides line up with TRBD1. J lost 7 bases, V lost 3 bases, and 7 bases had no gene match. The V gene's germline CDR1 is SGDLS and CDR2 YYNGEE. The CDR3 extends over 14 amino acids. DNA for the CDR3: TGTGCCAGCAGCGCCGGGACAGAGGGGAACACCATATATTTT. Its protein product is CASSAGTEGNTIYF. The entire variable domain, with the rest obtained from reference TRBV9 and TRBJ1-3, is as follows: DSGVTQTPKHLITATGQRVTLRCSPRSGDLSVYWYQQSLDQGLQFLIQYYNGEERAKGNILERFSAQQFPDLHSELNLSSLELGDSALYFCASSAGTEGNTIYFGEGSWLTVV.

The table lists this clonotype with many counts. The chain uses TRBV5-1 and TRBJ2-7, with a tentative D call TRBD1 (5 bases). This CDR3 spans 12 amino acids. With 3 bases removed from V and 3 bases from J, the gap between germline ends came to 7 bases. Per germline, CDR1 SGHRS and CDR2 YFSETQ. The CDR3 sequence is CASSYGHYEQYF. CDR3 DNA: TGCGCCAGCAGCTACGGACACTACGAGCAGTACTTC.

The sample holds a few counts of this clonotype. This sequence joins TRBV20-1 and TRBJ1-1; tentative D call: TRBD1 (6 bases). V lost 4 bases to trimming and J lost 9 bases, with 12 bases between them. This CDR3 is built from 11 residues. CDR1 is DFQATT and CDR2 is SNEGSKA in the germline V gene (reference sequence). In nucleotides, the CDR3 is TGCAGTGCTATAAGGACAGCGCAAGCTTTCTTT. Translating it yields CSAIRTAQAFF.

This clonotype was recorded a few times. This chain uses TRBV6-1 with TRBJ1-2; 7 bases are a match to TRBD1. Trimming cost V 6 bases and J 3 bases; bases outside gene matches: 7. From germline, CDR1 is MNHNS and CDR2 SASEGT. The CDR3 has 14 amino acids. CDR3 nucleotide sequence: TGTGCCAGCAGACCCGACAGGGTTCACTATGGCTACACCTTC. It specifies CASRPDRVHYGYTF.

This clonotype has at least ten counts. V gene TRBV20-1 combines with J gene TRBJ2-3; D call uncertain. The length of the CDR3 is 14 residues. Looked up from germline, CDR1 is DFQATT and CDR2 is SNEGSKA (reference sequence). With 0 bases removed from V and 2 bases from J, the gap between germline ends came to 9 bases. This chain's CDR3 is CSARDSWFTDTQYF. The CDR3 coding sequence is TGCAGTGCTAGAGATAGTTGGTTCACAGATACGCAGTATTTT.

This clonotype was counted at least ten times. This chain connects TRBV4-2 to TRBJ1-2; D is unresolved. Trimming removed 0 bases from V and 8 bases from J, with 19 bases in between. Germline V lookup: CDR1 LGHNA, CDR2 YNFKEQ. This CDR3 comprises 16 residues. The CDR3: CASSQDIGRNSQGYTF. The DNA for the CDR3 is TGTGCCAGCAGCCAAGATATCGGCAGGAACTCCCAAGGCTACACCTTC.

The sample holds many counts of this clonotype. The CDR3 sequence: CSAKTGGTGELFF. The CDR3 nucleotides read TGCAGTGCAAAGACAGGGGGCACCGGGGAGCTGTTTTTT. J is TRBJ2-2 and V is TRBV20-1; 9 bases fit TRBD1. V lost 6 bases and J lost 4; bases outside the gene matches: 3. The CDR3 sequence is 13 residues long. Germline V CDR1 and CDR2: DFQATT, SNEGSKA (reference sequence).

There are many counts of this clonotype. The V gene is TRBV6-5, the J gene TRBJ2-7; D remains ambiguous. This CDR3 has 12 residues. CDR1 is MNHEY, CDR2 SVGAGI, per germline. V gave up 7 bases and J gave up 3 bases, with 10 bases separating them. The chain's CDR3 is CASKKGIYEQYF. The CDR3, as DNA: TGTGCCAGCAAGAAGGGAATCTACGAGCAGTACTTC.

This clonotype was seen ten or more times. The rearrangement joins TRBV20-1 to TRBJ1-1; D is unresolved. CDR1 and CDR2 from the germline V gene are DFQATT and SNEGSKA (reference sequence). The CDR3 runs to 12 residues. Trimming left V 3 bases short and J 1 base short, with 6 bases between. The CDR3 loop reads CSARMANTEAFF. The DNA of the CDR3 is TGCAGTGCTAGGATGGCGAACACTGAAGCTTTCTTT.

This clonotype was detected many times. The J gene is TRBJ1-2, the V gene TRBV7-9; D might be TRBD1 (5 bases). Germline assignment: CDR1 SEHNR and CDR2 FQNEAQ (reference sequence). This CDR3 is built from 15 residues. Trimming pared 1 base from V and 8 bases from J, leaving 17 bases between. CDR3 loop: CASSLVGEGVGGYTF. The CDR3 DNA is TGTGCCAGCAGCTTAGTCGGCGAAGGGGTGGGCGGCTACACCTTC.

This clonotype was seen ten or more times. V gene TRBV9 combines with J gene TRBJ1-2; D remains ambiguous. The CDR3 runs 13 residues. CDR1 is SGDLS, CDR2 YYNGEE, per germline. The ends were cut back, 0 bases at V and 6 bases at J, with 9 bases in the middle. This CDR3 is CASSVDSQNGYTF. For the CDR3, the DNA is TGTGCCAGCAGCGTAGATAGCCAGAATGGCTACACCTTC. Looking up the rest from reference TRBV9 and TRBJ1-2 gives the full variable domain: DSGVTQTPKHLITATGQRVTLRCSPRSGDLSVYWYQQSLDQGLQFLIQYYNGEERAKGNILERFSAQQFPDLHSELNLSSLELGDSALYFCASSVDSQNGYTFGSGTRLTVV.

This clonotype was seen ten or more times. The rearrangement links TRBV5-1 to TRBJ2-7; D is ambiguous. This CDR3 contains 11 residues. Germline V gives CDR1 SGHRS, CDR2 YFSETQ. The V and J ends lost 0 bases and 6 bases respectively, with 4 bases between them. CDR3 region: CASSLVGEQYF. DNA for the CDR3: TGCGCCAGCAGCTTGGTGGGCGAGCAGTACTTC. Using reference TRBV5-1 and TRBJ2-7 for the parts outside the CDR3, the full variable domain is KAGVTQTPRYLIKTRGQQVTLSCSPISGHRSVSWYQQTPGQGLQFLFEYFSETQRNKGNFPGRFSGRQFSNSRSEMNVSTLELGDSALYLCASSLVGEQYFGPGTRLTVT.

This clonotype has ten or more counts. This chain uses TRBV27 with TRBJ2-3; 13 bases agree with TRBD2. CDR1 MNHEY and CDR2 SMNVEV come from the germline V gene (reference sequence). After removal of 7 bases from V and 3 bases from J, the junction contained 4 bases not matched to a gene. The CDR3 contains 15 residues. In DNA form, the CDR3 reads TGTGCCAGCAACCGACTAGCGGGGGGTACAGATACGCAGTATTTT. Its translation is CASNRLAGGTDTQYF.

This clonotype was picked up many times. The J gene is TRBJ1-4, the V gene TRBV5-1; D gene unclear. With 4 bases removed from V and 0 bases from J, the gap between germline ends came to 10 bases. CDR1 and CDR2 (germline): SGHRS, YFSETQ. CDR3 length: 15 amino acids. The CDR3, as DNA: TGCGCCAGCAGCGACGGGTCTGCAACTAATGAAAAACTGTTTTTT. Residues: CASSDGSATNEKLFF.

This clonotype was counted at least ten times. The chain recombines TRBV5-1 with TRBJ2-7; a weak D match, TRBD2 (5 bases). CDR3 size: 16 residues. The V end was cut by 0 bases, the J end by 0 bases, with 13 bases between. Germline CDR1 SGHRS, CDR2 YFSETQ. In DNA form, the CDR3 reads TGCGCCAGCAGCTTGGGGGTTGGACGGGGCTCCTACGAGCAGTACTTC. Protein: CASSLGVGRGSYEQYF.

Points on this clonotype: Its ends do not fully match the called genes, so a read error is possible. The J gene is TRBJ2-2, the V gene TRBV5-1; a possible D gene is TRBD1 (5 bases). This CDR3 is 16 amino acids long. Germline V gene lookup returns CDR1 SGHRS and CDR2 YFSETQ. The CDR3 DNA reads TGCGCCAGCAGCTTTCTTTCAGGGCCAAACACCTGGGAGCTGTTTTTT. It specifies CASSFLSGPNTWELFF.

This clonotype was counted many times. V is TRBV25-1 and J is TRBJ1-2; TRBD1 aligns across 7 bases. Germline V gives CDR1 MGHDK, CDR2 SYGVNS. The CDR3 is made up of 14 amino acids. V lost 5 bases to trimming and J lost 2 bases; unmatched junction nucleotides: 5. CDR3 protein: CASSLTGINYGYTF. The CDR3 DNA follows: TGTGCCAGCAGTTTGACAGGGATAAACTATGGCTACACCTTC.

This clonotype was seen ten or more times. This chain uses TRBV10-2 with TRBJ1-1; D is unresolved. Between the trimmed V and J ends, which lost 3 bases and 5 bases, there was a span of 7 bases. The germline CDR1 and CDR2 sequences are WSHSY and SAAADI. This CDR3 is built from 12 residues. The CDR3 reads CASSEQWTEAFF. The CDR3 coding sequence is TGCGCCAGCAGTGAACAGTGGACTGAAGCTTTCTTT.

This clonotype was observed at least ten times. The rearrangement uses TRBV7-2 and TRBJ2-7, with a tentative D call TRBD2 (6 bases). CDR3 size: 13 residues. Between the trimmed V and J ends, which lost 2 bases and 4 bases, there was a span of 9 bases. Germline V gene sequence: CDR1 SGHTA, CDR2 FQGNSA. As DNA, the CDR3 is TGTGCCAGCAGCTTATACCGGGGGTACGAGCAGTACTTC. It encodes CASSLYRGYEQYF.

This clonotype was recorded at least ten times. The V call is TRBV5-1, the J call TRBJ2-2, with 7 bases lining up with TRBD1. The J segment lost 5 bases and the V segment lost 5 bases, leaving 12 bases of the junction unmatched. Germline CDR1 reads SGHRS; CDR2 reads YFSETQ. The CDR3 contains 16 residues. The CDR3 is CASSLDRVDGTGELFF. CDR3 coding DNA: TGCGCCAGCAGTCTTGACAGGGTAGATGGTACCGGGGAGCTGTTTTTT.

To note about this clonotype: At one of its ends the junction is not consistent with the germline gene, which may arise from a read error. The chain recombines TRBV7-2 with TRBJ2-7; the D gene is possibly TRBD1 (6 bases). The length of the CDR3 is 15 residues. Germline V lookup: CDR1 SGHTA, CDR2 FQGNSA. The CDR3 sequence is CANSPFRWTVYEQYF. The CDR3 DNA sequence: TGTGCCAACAGCCCCTTCAGATGGACAGTCTACGAGCAGTACTTC.

This clonotype occurred many times. The chain has TRBV5-1 and TRBJ1-1, with 8 bases lining up with TRBD1. V shed 0 bases and J 3 bases; nucleotides not matched to a gene: 4. The germline V gene has CDR1 SGHRS and CDR2 YFSETQ. The CDR3 spans 15 residues. CDR3 amino acids: CASSLAGGDYTEAFF. The CDR3 nucleotides are TGCGCCAGCAGCTTGGCAGGGGGCGATTACACTGAAGCTTTCTTT. The full variable domain, rest sourced from reference TRBV5-1 and TRBJ1-1, is KAGVTQTPRYLIKTRGQQVTLSCSPISGHRSVSWYQQTPGQGLQFLFEYFSETQRNKGNFPGRFSGRQFSNSRSEMNVSTLELGDSALYLCASSLAGGDYTEAFFGQGTRLTVV.